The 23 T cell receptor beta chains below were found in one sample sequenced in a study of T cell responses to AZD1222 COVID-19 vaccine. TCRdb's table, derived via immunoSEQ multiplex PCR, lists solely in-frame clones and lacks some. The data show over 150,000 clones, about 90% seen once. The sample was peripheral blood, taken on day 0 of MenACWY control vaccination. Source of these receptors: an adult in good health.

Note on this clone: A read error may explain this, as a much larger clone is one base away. The CDR3 here is CASSYSWYSNQPQHF. CDR3 nucleotide sequence: TGTGCCAGCAGTTACTCTTGGTATAGCAATCAGCCCCAGCATTTT. The chain is built from TRBV6-7 and TRBJ1-5; D gene uncertain. TRBV6-7 is identified as an open reading frame with a role that is uncertain. The CDR3 is 15 residues long. V dropped 0 bases and J dropped 0 bases, with 6 bases sitting between them.

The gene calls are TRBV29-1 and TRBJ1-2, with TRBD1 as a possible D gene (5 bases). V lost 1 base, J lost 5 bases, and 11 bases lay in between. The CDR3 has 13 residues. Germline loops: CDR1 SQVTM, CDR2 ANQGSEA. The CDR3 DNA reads TGCAGCGTTGAAGCACGGGGGGGTTATGGCTACACCTTC. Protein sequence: CSVEARGGYGYTF.

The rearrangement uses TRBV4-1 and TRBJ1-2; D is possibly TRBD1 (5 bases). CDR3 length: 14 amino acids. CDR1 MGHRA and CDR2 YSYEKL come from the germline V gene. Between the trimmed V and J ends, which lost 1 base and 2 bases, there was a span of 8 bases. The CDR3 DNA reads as TGCGCCAGCAGCCAAGGGGACGGCAACTATGGCTACACCTTC. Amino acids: CASSQGDGNYGYTF.

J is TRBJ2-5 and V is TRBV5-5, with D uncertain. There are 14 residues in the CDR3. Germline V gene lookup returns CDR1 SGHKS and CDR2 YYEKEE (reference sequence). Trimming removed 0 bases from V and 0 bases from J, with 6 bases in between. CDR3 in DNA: TGTGCCAGCAGCTTGGCCCAGTACCAAGAGACCCAGTACTTC. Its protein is CASSLAQYQETQYF.

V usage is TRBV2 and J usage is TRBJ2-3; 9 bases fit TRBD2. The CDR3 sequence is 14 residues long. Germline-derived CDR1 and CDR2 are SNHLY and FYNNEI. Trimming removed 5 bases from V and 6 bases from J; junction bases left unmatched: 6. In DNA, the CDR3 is TGTGCCAGCAGTACCGCGGGAGGGATGGATACGCAGTATTTT. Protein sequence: CASSTAGGMDTQYF.

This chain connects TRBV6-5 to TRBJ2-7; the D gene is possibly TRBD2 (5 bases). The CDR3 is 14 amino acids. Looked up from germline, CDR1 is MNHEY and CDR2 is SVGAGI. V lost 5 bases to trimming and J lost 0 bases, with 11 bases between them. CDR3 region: CASSPQGSSYEQYV. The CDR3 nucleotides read TGTGCCAGCAGTCCTCAAGGGAGCTCCTACGAGCAGTACGTC.

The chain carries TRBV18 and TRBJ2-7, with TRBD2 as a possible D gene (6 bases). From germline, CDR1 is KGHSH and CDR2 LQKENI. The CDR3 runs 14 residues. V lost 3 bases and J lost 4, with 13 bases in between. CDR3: CASSPGPGVYEQYF. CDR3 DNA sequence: TGTGCCAGCTCACCGGGACCGGGGGTTTACGAGCAGTACTTC. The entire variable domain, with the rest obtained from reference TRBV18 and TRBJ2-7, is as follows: NAGVMQNPRHLVRRRGQEARLRCSPMKGHSHVYWYRQLPEEGLKFMVYLQKENIIDESGMPKERFSAEFPKEGPSILRIQQVVRGDSAAYFCASSPGPGVYEQYFGPGTRLTVT.

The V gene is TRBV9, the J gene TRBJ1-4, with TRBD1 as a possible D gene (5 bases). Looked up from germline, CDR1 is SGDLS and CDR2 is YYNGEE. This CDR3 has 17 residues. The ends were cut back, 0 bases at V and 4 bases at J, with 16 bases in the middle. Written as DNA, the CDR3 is TGTGCCAGCAGCGTAGGGACTAGCCAGGGCCTTAATGAAAAACTGTTTTTT. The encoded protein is CASSVGTSQGLNEKLFF.

The CDR3 region is CASRLGRNQPQHF. CDR3 bases: TGTGCCAGCAGACTCGGACGCAATCAGCCCCAGCATTTT. V is TRBV6-5 and J is TRBJ1-5; D not resolved. This CDR3 is built from 13 residues. The V end was cut by 6 bases, the J end by 2 bases, with 8 bases between. CDR1 is MNHEY, CDR2 SVGAGI, per germline.

In DNA form, the CDR3 reads TGTGCCAGCAGCCGCCAGGGAGGTGGAAACACCATATATTTT. Translated: CASSRQGGGNTIYF. The chain has TRBV7-9 and TRBJ1-3, with a weak D call TRBD1 (5 bases). This CDR3 contains 14 residues. Germline V CDR1 and CDR2: SEHNR, FQNEAQ (reference sequence). The germline V and J ends were trimmed by 5 bases and 3 bases, with 11 bases remaining between them.

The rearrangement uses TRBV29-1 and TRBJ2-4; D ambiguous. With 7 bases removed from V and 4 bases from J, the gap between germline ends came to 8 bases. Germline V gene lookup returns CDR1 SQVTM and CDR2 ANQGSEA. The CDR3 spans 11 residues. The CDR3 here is CSGSGKNIQYF. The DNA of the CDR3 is TGCAGCGGCTCCGGGAAAAACATTCAGTACTTC.

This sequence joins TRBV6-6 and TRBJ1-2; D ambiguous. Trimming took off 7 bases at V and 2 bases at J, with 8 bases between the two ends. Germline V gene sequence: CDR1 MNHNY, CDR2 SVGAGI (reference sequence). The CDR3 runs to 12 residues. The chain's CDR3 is CASKAENYGYTF. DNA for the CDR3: TGTGCCAGCAAGGCGGAGAACTATGGCTACACCTTC.

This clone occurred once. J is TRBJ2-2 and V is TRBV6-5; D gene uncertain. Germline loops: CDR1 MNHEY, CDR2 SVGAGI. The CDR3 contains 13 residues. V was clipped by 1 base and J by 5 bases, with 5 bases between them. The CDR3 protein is CASSYLGTGELFF. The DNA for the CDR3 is TGTGCCAGCAGTTACTTGGGGACCGGGGAGCTGTTTTTT.

The CDR3 sequence is CASSSPYQGAAEAFF. Here the CDR3 DNA reads TGTGCCAGTAGTTCCCCCTATCAGGGGGCCGCTGAAGCTTTCTTT. This chain connects TRBV19 to TRBJ1-1, with 8 bases aligning to TRBD1. CDR1 is LNHDA, CDR2 SQIVND, per germline (reference sequence). The CDR3 has 15 amino acids. V shed 5 bases and J 6 bases; nucleotides not matched to a gene: 11.

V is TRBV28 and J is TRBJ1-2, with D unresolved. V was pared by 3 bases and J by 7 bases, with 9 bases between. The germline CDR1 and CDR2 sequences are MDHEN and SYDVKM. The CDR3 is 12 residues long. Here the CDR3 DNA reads TGTGCCAGCAGTTTTCGGGGAGCTGGCTACACCTTC. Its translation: CASSFRGAGYTF.

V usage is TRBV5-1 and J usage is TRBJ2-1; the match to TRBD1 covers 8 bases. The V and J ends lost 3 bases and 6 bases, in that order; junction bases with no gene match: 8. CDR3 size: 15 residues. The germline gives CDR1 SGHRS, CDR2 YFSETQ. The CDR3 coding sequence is TGCGCCAGCAGCTCTTACAGGGGGTCCAGCAATGAGCAGTTCTTC. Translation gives CASSSYRGSSNEQFF.

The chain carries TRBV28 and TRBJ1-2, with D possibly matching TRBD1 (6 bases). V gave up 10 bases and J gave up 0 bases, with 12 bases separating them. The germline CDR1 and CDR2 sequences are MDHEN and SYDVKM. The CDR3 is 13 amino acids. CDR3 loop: CAIDRSPNYGYTF. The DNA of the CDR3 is TGTGCCATAGACAGGAGCCCTAACTATGGCTACACCTTC.

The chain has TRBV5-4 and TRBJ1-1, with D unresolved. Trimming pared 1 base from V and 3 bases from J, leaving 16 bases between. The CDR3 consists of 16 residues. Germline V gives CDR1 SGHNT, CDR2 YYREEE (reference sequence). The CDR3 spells CASSLLTRAPDTEAFF. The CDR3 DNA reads TGTGCCAGCAGCTTGTTGACCCGGGCCCCGGACACTGAAGCTTTCTTT.

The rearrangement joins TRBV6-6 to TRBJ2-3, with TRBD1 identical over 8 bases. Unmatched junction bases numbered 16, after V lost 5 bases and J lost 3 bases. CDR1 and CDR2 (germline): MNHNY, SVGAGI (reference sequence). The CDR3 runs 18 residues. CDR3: CASSQHVRSRGLTDTQYF. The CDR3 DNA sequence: TGTGCCAGCAGTCAACATGTCAGGAGCAGGGGGCTGACAGATACGCAGTATTTT.

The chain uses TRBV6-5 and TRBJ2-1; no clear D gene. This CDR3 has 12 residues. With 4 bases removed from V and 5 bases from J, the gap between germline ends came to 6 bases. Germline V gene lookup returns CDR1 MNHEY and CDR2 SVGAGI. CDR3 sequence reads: CASSSEDNEQFF. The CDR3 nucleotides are TGTGCCAGCAGTTCCGAGGACAATGAGCAGTTCTTC.

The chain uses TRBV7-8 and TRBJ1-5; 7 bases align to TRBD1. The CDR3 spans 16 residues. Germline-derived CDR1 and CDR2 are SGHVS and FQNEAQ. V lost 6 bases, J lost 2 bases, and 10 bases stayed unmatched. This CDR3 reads CASSLQGFGGNQPQHF. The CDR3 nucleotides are TGTGCCAGCAGTTTACAGGGGTTTGGTGGCAATCAGCCCCAGCATTTT.

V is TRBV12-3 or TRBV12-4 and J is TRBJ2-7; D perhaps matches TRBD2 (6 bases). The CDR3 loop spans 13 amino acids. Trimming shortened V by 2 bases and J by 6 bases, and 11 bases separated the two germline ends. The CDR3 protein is CASSLTGETEQYV. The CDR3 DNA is TGTGCCAGCAGTTTAACGGGGGAGACCGAGCAGTACGTC.

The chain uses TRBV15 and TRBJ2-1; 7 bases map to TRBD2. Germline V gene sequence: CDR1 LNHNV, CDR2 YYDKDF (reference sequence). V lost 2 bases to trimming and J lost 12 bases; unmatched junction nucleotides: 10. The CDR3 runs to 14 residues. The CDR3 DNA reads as TGTGCCACCAGCAGACTAGCGGAGGGATTCGCGCAGTTCTTC. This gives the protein CATSRLAEGFAQFF. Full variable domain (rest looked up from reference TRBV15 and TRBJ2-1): DAMVIQNPRYQVTQFGKPVTLSCSQTLNHNVMYWYQQKSSQAPKLLFHYYDKDFNNEADTPDNFQSRRPNTSFCFLDIRSPGLGDTAMYLCATSRLAEGFAQFFGPGTRLTVL.